One and the same sample provided the 27 T cell receptor beta chains below, sequenced in a study of T cells in localized non-small cell lung cancer. Assay: immunoSEQ multiplex PCR; the TCRdb copy retains only in-frame clones and omits some. The repertoire consists of some 22,000 clones, with 70% to 90% occurring once and the leading ten covering around 6%. The sequencing here drew on PBMCs, taken before any cancer treatment. Receptor source: a man between 35 and 75 years old with stage II lung adenocarcinoma.

The rearrangement joins TRBV7-9 to TRBJ2-2; TRBD2 agrees at 8 bases. Germline V gene data show CDR1 as SEHNR and CDR2 as FQNEAQ (reference sequence). The CDR3 is 16 amino acids. J gave up 4 bases and V 4 bases, and 8 bases lay outside the gene matches. CDR3 loop: CASSSPSSGGTGELFF. The DNA for the CDR3 is TGTGCCAGCAGCTCACCCTCGAGCGGGGGCACCGGGGAGCTGTTTTTT. Full variable domain (rest looked up from reference TRBV7-9 and TRBJ2-2): DTGVSQNPRHKITKRGQNVTFRCDPISEHNRLYWYRQTLGQGPEFLTYFQNEAQLEKSRLLSDRFSAERPKGSFSTLEIQRTEQGDSAMYLCASSSPSSGGTGELFFGEGSRLTVL.

V gene TRBV2 combines with J gene TRBJ1-1; no reliable D call. The V end lost 7 bases, the J end lost 0 bases, and 3 bases lay between the germline ends. The germline gives CDR1 SNHLY, CDR2 FYNNEI. This CDR3 is 11 amino acids long. CDR3 protein: CASNMNTEAFF. The CDR3 coding sequence is TGTGCCAGCAACATGAACACTGAAGCTTTCTTT.

The chain carries TRBV30 and TRBJ2-5; D gene unclear. CDR3 length equals 10 residues. The V gene lost 6 bases and the J gene lost 5 bases, with 7 bases spanning the gap. Germline loops: CDR1 GTSNPN, CDR2 SVGIG (reference sequence). The CDR3 sequence is CACHSETQYF. DNA for the CDR3: TGTGCCTGCCACAGCGAGACCCAGTACTTC.

The J gene is TRBJ2-5, the V gene TRBV5-4; a weak D match, TRBD2 (5 bases). This CDR3 spans 12 amino acids. Trimming cost V 6 bases and J 5 bases, with 11 bases left between them. Germline V gene lookup returns CDR1 SGHNT and CDR2 YYREEE (reference sequence). CDR3 loop: CASNGPGETQYF. As DNA, the CDR3 is TGTGCCAGCAACGGCCCGGGGGAGACCCAGTACTTC.

The table lists this clone with a few counts. This CDR3 is also generated by other DNA sequences in the sample. The CDR3 bases are TGTGCCAGTAGTATAGGTCCAGGGACAGATACGCAGTATTTT. Translating it yields CASSIGPGTDTQYF. The chain has TRBV19 and TRBJ2-3; a weak D match, TRBD1 (5 bases). This CDR3 is built from 14 residues. Between the trimmed V and J ends, which lost 1 base and 3 bases, there was a span of 8 bases. CDR1 is LNHDA, CDR2 SQIVND, per germline (reference sequence).

This chain links TRBV10-3 with TRBJ2-1; possibly TRBD2 for D (6 bases). The CDR3 runs 13 residues. Deletions cut 7 bases from V and 5 bases from J, with 12 bases between. CDR1 is ENHRY and CDR2 is SYGVKD in the germline V gene. The CDR3 DNA follows: TGTGCCATCACGCCGGGACTCGACAATGAGCAGTTCTTC. Amino acid sequence: CAITPGLDNEQFF.

CDR3 nucleotide sequence: TGTGCCTGGAAAGTGGGGGGGACAGGGGATGAAAAACTGTTTTTT. This encodes CAWKVGGTGDEKLFF. V gene TRBV30 combines with J gene TRBJ1-4; TRBD1 matches 10 bases. This CDR3 comprises 15 residues. V dropped 4 bases and J dropped 6; count of bases not matched to a gene: 8. Looked up from germline, CDR1 is GTSNPN and CDR2 is SVGIG (reference sequence).

This chain links TRBV18 with TRBJ1-2, with 10 bases identical to TRBD1. CDR3 length equals 16 residues. Losses at the gene ends were 4 bases for V and 1 base for J; bases not matched to a gene: 6. Germline V lookup: CDR1 KGHSH, CDR2 LQKENI. The CDR3 DNA is TGTGCCAGCTCACAGGGACAGGGGACCGTTAACTATGGCTACACCTTC. It is translated as CASSQGQGTVNYGYTF.

The rearrangement uses TRBV7-3 and TRBJ2-3, with D possibly being TRBD1 (5 bases). The V end was cut by 4 bases, the J end by 3 bases, with 14 bases between. CDR1 is SGHTA, CDR2 FQGTGA, per germline. There are 15 residues in the CDR3. The CDR3 DNA reads TGTGCCAGCAGCTCATATAGGGGTGGGACAGATACGCAGTATTTT. Translated, it gives CASSSYRGGTDTQYF.

J is TRBJ2-7 and V is TRBV6-4; the match to TRBD2 covers 9 bases. V was clipped by 4 bases and J by 3 bases; unmatched bases: 16. The CDR3 runs 18 residues. From germline, CDR1 is MRHNA and CDR2 SNTAGT. In nucleotides, the CDR3 is TGTGCCAGCAGTGCTCGCCGGATGGGGCGGGAGGGGAACTACGAGCAGTACTTC. Amino acid sequence: CASSARRMGREGNYEQYF.

This chain joins TRBV27 and TRBJ2-5, with 7 bases matching TRBD1. Germline V lookup: CDR1 MNHEY, CDR2 SMNVEV (reference sequence). Trimming at V came to 4 bases and at J to 1 base, leaving 3 bases not matched to a gene. This CDR3 has 14 residues. CDR3 in amino acids: CASSSWDSQETQYF. The CDR3 nucleotides are TGTGCCAGCAGTTCCTGGGACAGCCAAGAGACCCAGTACTTC.

The rearrangement joins TRBV7-2 to TRBJ2-3, with D hard to call. Trimming took 3 bases from V and 1 from J, leaving 11 bases between them. Germline loops: CDR1 SGHTA, CDR2 FQGNSA. CDR3 length: 15 residues. This CDR3 is CASSFGRLGTDTQYF. CDR3 nucleotides: TGTGCCAGCAGCTTTGGTCGACTGGGCACAGATACGCAGTATTTT.

The chain links TRBV5-6 to TRBJ2-7; D remains unclear. The CDR3 totals 12 residues. CDR1 is SGHDT and CDR2 is YYEEEE in the germline V gene. V shed 4 bases and J shed 3 bases, with 8 bases lying between them. The CDR3 here is CASSRARYEQYF. The CDR3 bases are TGTGCCAGCAGCAGGGCCCGCTACGAGCAGTACTTC. Full variable domain (rest looked up from reference TRBV5-6 and TRBJ2-7): DAGVTQSPTHLIKTRGQQVTLRCSPKSGHDTVSWYQQALGQGPQFIFQYYEEEERQRGNFPDRFSGHQFPNYSSELNVNALLLGDSALYLCASSRARYEQYFGPGTRLTVT.

This chain connects TRBV5-6 to TRBJ2-2, with a tentative D call TRBD1 (5 bases). Germline lookup yields CDR1 SGHDT and CDR2 YYEEEE. V was pared by 0 bases and J by 4 bases, with 7 bases between. The CDR3 contains 14 residues. The CDR3 coding sequence is TGTGCCAGCAGCTTGGGACAGAGCACCGGGGAGCTGTTTTTT. Its protein product is CASSLGQSTGELFF. The full variable domain, in which reference TRBV5-6 and TRBJ2-2 provide the parts outside the CDR3, is DAGVTQSPTHLIKTRGQQVTLRCSPKSGHDTVSWYQQALGQGPQFIFQYYEEEERQRGNFPDRFSGHQFPNYSSELNVNALLLGDSALYLCASSLGQSTGELFFGEGSRLTVL.

This rearrangement joins TRBV18 to TRBJ1-1; D uncertain. The V gene's germline CDR1 is KGHSH and CDR2 LQKENI. This CDR3 contains 12 residues. Trimming shortened V by 3 bases and J by 4 bases, and 6 bases separated the two germline ends. The CDR3 bases are TGTGCCAGCTCACCCGTCAGCACTGAAGCTTTCTTT. Translation: CASSPVSTEAFF.

This CDR3 is CASSSNPGQYEQYF. In DNA form, the CDR3 reads TGTGCCAGCAGCTCAAACCCCGGACAGTACGAGCAGTACTTC. The gene calls are TRBV11-3 and TRBJ2-7, with TRBD1 as a possible D gene (6 bases). This CDR3 spans 14 amino acids. V was clipped by 4 bases and J by 4 bases, with 14 bases between them. In germline, CDR1 is SGHNT, CDR2 YENEEA.

The chain recombines TRBV10-3 with TRBJ2-3, with TRBD2 matching over 8 bases. V lost 10 bases to trimming and J lost 0 bases; unmatched junction nucleotides: 6. Germline lookup yields CDR1 ENHRY and CDR2 SYGVKD. This CDR3 comprises 14 residues. The CDR3 region has the DNA TGTGCCACCCAACTAGCGGCCAGCACAGATACGCAGTATTTT. Its protein product is CATQLAASTDTQYF.

Regarding this clone: The same CDR3 also results from other DNA sequences found in this sample. The chain has TRBV7-9 and TRBJ1-4, with 11 bases matching TRBD1. The CDR3 totals 15 residues. Germline CDR1 is SEHNR and CDR2 is FQNEAQ (reference sequence). The junction had 7 bases not matched to a gene; V was cut back by 8 bases and J by 5 bases. The CDR3 DNA follows: TGTGCCAGCCGATTGGGGACAGGGGGAAATGAAAAACTGTTTTTT. Translation: CASRLGTGGNEKLFF.

The rearrangement uses TRBV30 and TRBJ2-2; D tentatively fits TRBD1 or TRBD2 (5 bases each). V was pared by 4 bases and J by 0 bases, with 15 bases between. The CDR3 covers 16 residues. CDR1 is GTSNPN, CDR2 SVGIG, per germline (reference sequence). The DNA for the CDR3 is TGTGCCTGGAATCGAGGGTGGGGGACGAACACCGGGGAGCTGTTTTTT. This encodes CAWNRGWGTNTGELFF.

This sequence joins TRBV27 and TRBJ2-2; D not resolved. V was clipped by 1 base and J by 3 bases, with 15 bases between them. This CDR3 has 17 amino acids. In germline, CDR1 is MNHEY, CDR2 SMNVEV (reference sequence). The CDR3: CASSLWSGRLDTGELFF. The CDR3 bases are TGTGCCAGCAGTTTATGGAGTGGGCGTTTAGACACCGGGGAGCTGTTTTTT.

V is TRBV9 and J is TRBJ2-2; D possibly corresponds to TRBD2 (6 bases). The CDR3 consists of 16 residues. Germline V gene sequence: CDR1 SGDLS, CDR2 YYNGEE. Trimming removed 3 bases from V and 0 bases from J, with 12 bases in between. CDR3 sequence (DNA): TGTGCCAGCAGCGCTCGCTCGGGGGCGAACACCGGGGAGCTGTTTTTT. Protein sequence: CASSARSGANTGELFF. The full variable domain, with the rest looked up from reference TRBV9 and TRBJ2-2, is DSGVTQTPKHLITATGQRVTLRCSPRSGDLSVYWYQQSLDQGLQFLIQYYNGEERAKGNILERFSAQQFPDLHSELNLSSLELGDSALYFCASSARSGANTGELFFGEGSRLTVL.

This chain connects TRBV9 to TRBJ2-1; 8 bases map to TRBD2. This CDR3 is built from 15 residues. The ends lost 3 bases at V and 0 bases at J; junction bases unmatched: 2. Germline CDR1 SGDLS, CDR2 YYNGEE. The CDR3 is CASSATSGSYNEQFF. CDR3 DNA sequence: TGTGCCAGCAGCGCCACTAGCGGCTCCTACAATGAGCAGTTCTTC.

The chain couples TRBV5-1 to TRBJ1-4; 12 bases are shared with TRBD1. The CDR3 has 17 residues. V was pared by 4 bases and J by 0 bases, with 4 bases of the junction left unmatched. Germline CDR1 SGHRS, CDR2 YFSETQ. The CDR3 here is CASSVGQGASTNEKLFF. The CDR3 coding sequence is TGCGCCAGCAGCGTGGGACAGGGGGCTTCAACTAATGAAAAACTGTTTTTT.

Remarks on this clone: The junction shows a germline mismatch at one end, possibly a read error. The rearrangement joins TRBV7-7 to TRBJ2-1, with D possibly being TRBD2 (5 bases). The CDR3 covers 13 residues. Germline V gene data show CDR1 as SSHAT and CDR2 as FNYEAQ (reference sequence). The CDR3 nucleotides read TGTGCTAGCAGTTCTAGACAAGAGGGTGAGCAGTTCTTC. It is translated as CASSSRQEGEQFF. The entire variable domain, with the rest obtained from reference TRBV7-7 and TRBJ2-1, is as follows: GAGVSQSPRYKVTKRGQDVTLRCDPISSHATLYWYQQALGQGPEFLTYFNYEAQPDKSGLPSDRFSAERPEGSISTLTIQRTEQRDSAMYRCASSSRQEGEQFFGPGTRLTVL.

The rearrangement joins TRBV28 to TRBJ2-2; 12 bases are shared with TRBD2. V was clipped by 6 bases and J by 7 bases; unmatched bases: 6. Germline values: CDR1 MDHEN, CDR2 SYDVKM. This CDR3 region has 15 residues. The CDR3 reads CASRTSGRRVGELFF. The CDR3 bases are TGTGCCAGCAGGACTAGCGGGAGAAGGGTCGGGGAGCTGTTTTTT.

The chain links TRBV19 to TRBJ1-2, with D tentatively TRBD1 (5 bases). Per the germline V gene, CDR1 is LNHDA and CDR2 is SQIVND (reference sequence). The ends were cut back, 3 bases at V and 8 bases at J, with 10 bases in the middle. The CDR3 contains 12 residues. Written as DNA, the CDR3 is TGTGCCAGTAGTATGGGGGTCTCCGGCTACACCTTC. Translated: CASSMGVSGYTF. Full variable domain (rest looked up from reference TRBV19 and TRBJ1-2): DGGITQSPKYLFRKEGQNVTLSCEQNLNHDAMYWYRQDPGQGLRLIYYSQIVNDFQKGDIAEGYSVSREKKESFPLTVTSAQKNPTAFYLCASSMGVSGYTFGSGTRLTVV.

The chain uses TRBV2 and TRBJ1-1; 8 nucleotides line up with TRBD1. Germline assignment: CDR1 SNHLY and CDR2 FYNNEI. The J segment lost 6 bases and the V segment lost 5 bases, leaving 11 bases of the junction unmatched. The CDR3 spans 15 residues. As DNA, the CDR3 is TGTGCCAGCAGTTTCACCGGGACAGGTCGGGCTGAAGCTTTCTTT. Its protein is CASSFTGTGRAEAFF.